A single sample is the source of the 20 T cell receptor beta chains below, sequenced in a study of molecular identifiers for immune sequencing clone quantification. TCRdb called the PCR reads again in MiXCR, with one record for every CDR3 protein. Altogether more than 450,000 distinct CDR3 sequences are present, around 23% being singletons, with the ten largest covering under 0.85%. The sequencing input was naive CD8+ T cells from blood, with Jurkat cell RNA spiked in. Subset indicated: FACS-sorted CD8+CD4-CCR7+CD45RA+ naive T cells. The source is a human donor in good health. Some libraries in this study had Jurkat cell RNA spiked in.

As to this clonotype: At one end the junction does not follow the germline gene, possibly because of a read error. The chain recombines TRBV5-1 with TRBJ2-7; D may be TRBD2 (6 bases). Germline V gene data show CDR1 as SGHRS and CDR2 as YFSETQ. This CDR3 has 15 residues. The DNA of the CDR3 is TGCGCCGGCAGCCAACCTAGCGCCCACTCCTACGAGCAGTACTTC. Residues: CAGSQPSAHSYEQYF.

This chain joins TRBV10-3 and TRBJ2-7; 7 positions agree with TRBD1. The trim removed 10 bases at V and 5 bases at J, leaving 8 bases unmatched. Germline assignment: CDR1 ENHRY and CDR2 SYGVKD. This CDR3 has 12 residues. The CDR3 protein is CATGETGNEQYF. DNA for the CDR3: TGTGCCACCGGGGAGACAGGGAACGAGCAGTACTTC.

This clonotype was counted ten times or more. This chain connects TRBV20-1 to TRBJ1-1, with 9 bases matching TRBD1. The germline V gene has CDR1 DFQATT and CDR2 SNEGSKA (reference sequence). Trimming removed 1 base from V and 3 bases from J; junction bases left unmatched: 6. This CDR3 is 15 amino acids long. CDR3 loop: CSARARTGEYTEAFF. The CDR3 nucleotides read TGCAGTGCTAGAGCTAGGACAGGGGAATACACTGAAGCTTTCTTT.

This clonotype was detected many times. This rearrangement joins TRBV6-2 or TRBV6-3 to TRBJ2-5, with D perhaps matching TRBD1 (6 bases). The V gene's germline CDR1 is MNHEY and CDR2 SVGEGT. The CDR3 consists of 13 residues. Trimming removed 5 bases at V and 7 bases at J, with 14 bases between. In DNA form, the CDR3 reads TGTGCCAGCAGTCAGGGGCCCCCGTGGACCCAGTACTTC. This translates into CASSQGPPWTQYF.

This clonotype was seen a few times. The V and J genes are TRBV24-1 and TRBJ1-1; D gene uncertain. The CDR3 extends over 13 amino acids. V was clipped by 7 bases and J by 1 base, with 9 bases between them. Germline loops: CDR1 KGHDR, CDR2 SFDVKD. The CDR3 nucleotides are TGTGCCACCAGGAGTGGTAAGAACACTGAAGCTTTCTTT. It translates to CATRSGKNTEAFF.

This clonotype was seen a few times. The genes are TRBV10-3 and TRBJ2-5, with 10 bases fitting TRBD2. V was pared by 2 bases and J by 2 bases, with 14 bases of the junction left unmatched. CDR3 length: 19 amino acids. CDR1 and CDR2 from the germline V gene are ENHRY and SYGVKD. CDR3 residues: CAISEKSSGGRRGQETQYF. DNA for the CDR3: TGTGCCATCAGTGAGAAGTCTAGCGGGGGCCGAAGGGGGCAAGAGACCCAGTACTTC.

The chain joins TRBV19 to TRBJ2-2, with D tentatively TRBD1 (5 bases). CDR1 and CDR2 from the germline V gene are LNHDA and SQIVND (reference sequence). This CDR3 is built from 16 residues. Between the trimmed V and J ends, which lost 7 bases and 3 bases, there was a span of 18 bases. This CDR3 reads CASTSGWGRDTGELFF. The CDR3 DNA follows: TGTGCCAGTACCTCAGGGTGGGGCAGAGACACCGGGGAGCTGTTTTTT.

In its sample, this clonotype was seen many times. The chain carries TRBV6-5 and TRBJ2-7; D gene ambiguous. Trimming pared 2 bases from V and 6 bases from J, leaving 2 bases between. Germline lookup yields CDR1 MNHEY and CDR2 SVGAGI. The CDR3 covers 10 residues. The CDR3 reads CASSYPEQYF. For the CDR3, the DNA is TGTGCCAGCAGTTACCCCGAGCAGTACTTC.

The sample holds one count of this clonotype. This clone may be a read error of a much larger clone one base away. The chain couples TRBV6-5 to TRBJ1-2; 8 positions agree with TRBD1. The CDR3 spans 14 residues. The V and J ends lost 8 bases and 4 bases, in that order; junction bases with no gene match: 9. The germline V gene has CDR1 MNHEY and CDR2 SVGAGI. CDR3 in amino acids: CASGGQDNTYGYTF. In DNA, the CDR3 is TGTGCCAGCGGGGGACAGGATAACACCTATGGCTACACCTTC.

This clonotype was detected ten times or more. This rearrangement joins TRBV4-3 to TRBJ2-1; the match to TRBD1 covers 8 bases. V lost 4 bases, J lost 0 bases, and 2 bases stayed unmatched. Germline-derived CDR1 and CDR2 are LGHNA and YSLEER. This CDR3 has 15 amino acids. CDR3 nucleotides: TGCGCCAGCAGCCCCGGGACAGGCTCCTACAATGAGCAGTTCTTC. Amino acids: CASSPGTGSYNEQFF.

This chain links TRBV7-6 with TRBJ1-1, with D hard to call. Looked up from germline, CDR1 is SGHVS and CDR2 is FNYEAQ. This CDR3 region has 13 residues. V dropped 5 bases and J dropped 1 base, with 8 bases sitting between them. This CDR3 reads CASSHYQNTEAFF. CDR3 DNA: TGTGCCAGCAGCCACTATCAGAACACTGAAGCTTTCTTT.

The chain joins TRBV2 to TRBJ2-1; D is undetermined. Trimming cost V 0 bases and J 7 bases, with 13 bases left between them. Per germline, CDR1 SNHLY and CDR2 FYNNEI. The CDR3 is 15 residues long. The CDR3: CASSEAPRLPNEQFF. As DNA, the CDR3 is TGTGCCAGCAGTGAAGCGCCCAGGCTACCGAATGAGCAGTTCTTC.

In its sample, this clonotype was seen many times. The genes are TRBV12-3 or TRBV12-4 and TRBJ2-3, with a possible D match to TRBD1 (6 bases). Trimming shortened V by 6 bases and J by 2 bases, and 18 bases separated the two germline ends. The CDR3 runs 16 residues. The CDR3 region has the DNA TGTGCCAGCAGCCCGATACTGACAGGTTACACAGATACGCAGTATTTT. Translated, it gives CASSPILTGYTDTQYF.

In its sample, this clonotype was seen a few times. This chain connects TRBV7-2 to TRBJ2-3, with TRBD2 identical over 13 bases. V lost 2 bases to trimming and J lost 6 bases; unmatched junction nucleotides: 5. The germline gives CDR1 SGHTA, CDR2 FQGNSA. The CDR3 covers 16 residues. The CDR3 DNA reads as TGTGCCAGCAGCTTACCGGGACTAGCGGGAACGGATACGCAGTATTTT. Amino acids: CASSLPGLAGTDTQYF. Together with reference TRBV7-2 and TRBJ2-3, the CDR3 gives the full variable domain: GAGVSQSPSNKVTEKGKDVELRCDPISGHTALYWYRQSLGQGLEFLIYFQGNSAPDKSGLPSDRFSAERTGGSVSTLTIQRTQQEDSAVYLCASSLPGLAGTDTQYFGPGTRLTVL.

This clonotype was counted ten times or more. This chain joins TRBV30 and TRBJ2-7; 9 nucleotides agree with TRBD2. Germline loops: CDR1 GTSNPN, CDR2 SVGIG (reference sequence). CDR3 length: 13 amino acids. Trimming removed 0 bases from V and 7 bases from J; junction bases left unmatched: 4. The CDR3 DNA reads TGTGCCTGGAGTGTAACCCTAGCGGGAGAGCAGTACTTC. It yields the protein CAWSVTLAGEQYF.

The table lists this clonotype with many counts. V usage is TRBV20-1 and J usage is TRBJ2-5; no definite D call. Germline CDR1 reads DFQATT; CDR2 reads SNEGSKA (reference sequence). The V end lost 6 bases, the J end lost 5 bases, and 13 bases lay between the germline ends. The CDR3 loop spans 12 amino acids. The CDR3 nucleotides are TGCAGTGCCGGACGCGTTCTTGAGACCCAGTACTTC. Translated, it gives CSAGRVLETQYF.

In this sample, this clonotype turned up many times. J is TRBJ2-7 and V is TRBV5-4; 11 bases match TRBD1. In germline, CDR1 is SGHNT, CDR2 YYREEE (reference sequence). CDR3 length: 13 amino acids. Germline trimming cut 3 bases from V and 5 bases from J; bases unmatched to any gene: 1. CDR3 residues: CASSWDRGNEQYF. CDR3 bases: TGTGCCAGCAGCTGGGACAGGGGGAACGAGCAGTACTTC.

This clonotype was counted many times. The gene calls are TRBV20-1 and TRBJ2-7; TRBD1 matches 8 bases. V dropped 6 bases and J dropped 2; count of bases not matched to a gene: 9. Germline CDR1 DFQATT, CDR2 SNEGSKA (reference sequence). There are 14 residues in the CDR3. This CDR3 reads CSATDRGTTYEQYF. In DNA, the CDR3 is TGCAGTGCAACTGACAGGGGCACAACCTACGAGCAGTACTTC.

Concerning this clonotype: A read error is possible here, since a much larger clone lies one base away. The V gene is TRBV6-2 or TRBV6-3, the J gene TRBJ2-5; D uncertain. The length of the CDR3 is 12 residues. Germline CDR1 MNHEY, CDR2 SVGEGT. DNA of the CDR3: TGTGCCAGTGGACCTGGCCAAGGGACCCAGTACTTC. The encoded protein is CASGPGQGTQYF.

This clonotype was detected a few times. The chain couples TRBV20-1 to TRBJ1-1, with TRBD1 matching over 7 bases. This CDR3 spans 14 amino acids. Trimming took 1 base from V and 4 from J; bases not matched to a gene: 6. The germline V gene encodes CDR1 DFQATT and CDR2 SNEGSKA (reference sequence). CDR3 residues: CSARGGAGGTEAFF. For the CDR3, the DNA is TGCAGTGCTAGAGGGGGCGCAGGGGGCACTGAAGCTTTCTTT.